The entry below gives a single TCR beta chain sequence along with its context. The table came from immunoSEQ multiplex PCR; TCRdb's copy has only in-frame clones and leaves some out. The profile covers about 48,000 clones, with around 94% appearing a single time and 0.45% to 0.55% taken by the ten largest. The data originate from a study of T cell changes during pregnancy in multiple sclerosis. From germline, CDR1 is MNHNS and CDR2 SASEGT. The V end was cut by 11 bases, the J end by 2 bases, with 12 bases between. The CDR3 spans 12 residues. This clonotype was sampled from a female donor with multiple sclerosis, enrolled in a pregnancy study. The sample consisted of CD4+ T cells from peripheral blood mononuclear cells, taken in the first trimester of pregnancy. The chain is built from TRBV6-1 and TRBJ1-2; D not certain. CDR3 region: CAVEGLNYGYTF. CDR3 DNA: TGTGCCGTAGAAGGACTGAACTATGGCTACACCTTC.